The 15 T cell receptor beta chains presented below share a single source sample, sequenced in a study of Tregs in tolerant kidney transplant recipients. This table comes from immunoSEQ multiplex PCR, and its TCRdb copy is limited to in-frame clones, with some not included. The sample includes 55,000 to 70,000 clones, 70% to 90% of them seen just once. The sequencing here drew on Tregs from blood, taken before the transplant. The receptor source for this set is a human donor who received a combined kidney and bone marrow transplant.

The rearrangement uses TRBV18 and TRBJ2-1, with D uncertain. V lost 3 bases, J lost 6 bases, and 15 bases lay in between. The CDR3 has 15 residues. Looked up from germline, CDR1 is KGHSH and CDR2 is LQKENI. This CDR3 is CASSPIGAFGNEQFF. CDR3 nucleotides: TGTGCCAGCTCACCCATAGGTGCATTCGGCAATGAGCAGTTCTTC.

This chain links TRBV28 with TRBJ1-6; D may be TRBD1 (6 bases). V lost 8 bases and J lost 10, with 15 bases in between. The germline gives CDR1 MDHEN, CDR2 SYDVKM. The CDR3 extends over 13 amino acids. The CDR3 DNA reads TGTGCCAGCCCTTGGTCAGGGGAATCACCCCTCCACTTT. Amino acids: CASPWSGESPLHF.

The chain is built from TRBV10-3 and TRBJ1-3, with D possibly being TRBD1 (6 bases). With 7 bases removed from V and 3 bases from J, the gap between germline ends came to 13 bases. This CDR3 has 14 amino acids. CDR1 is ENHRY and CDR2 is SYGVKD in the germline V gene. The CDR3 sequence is CAIKGEGLGNTIYF. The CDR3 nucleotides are TGTGCCATCAAGGGGGAAGGCCTTGGAAACACCATATATTTT.

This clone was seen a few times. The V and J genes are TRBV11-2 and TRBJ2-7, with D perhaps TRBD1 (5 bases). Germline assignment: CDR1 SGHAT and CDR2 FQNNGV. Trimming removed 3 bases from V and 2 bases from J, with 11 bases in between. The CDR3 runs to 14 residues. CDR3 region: CASSFMDIAYEQYF. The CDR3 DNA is TGTGCCAGCAGCTTTATGGACATCGCCTACGAGCAGTACTTC.

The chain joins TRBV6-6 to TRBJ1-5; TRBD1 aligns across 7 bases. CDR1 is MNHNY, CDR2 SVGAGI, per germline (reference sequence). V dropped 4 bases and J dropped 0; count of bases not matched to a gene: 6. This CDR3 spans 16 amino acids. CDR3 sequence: CASSSDRPNSNQPQHF. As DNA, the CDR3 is TGTGCCAGCAGTTCGGACAGGCCAAATAGCAATCAGCCCCAGCATTTT.

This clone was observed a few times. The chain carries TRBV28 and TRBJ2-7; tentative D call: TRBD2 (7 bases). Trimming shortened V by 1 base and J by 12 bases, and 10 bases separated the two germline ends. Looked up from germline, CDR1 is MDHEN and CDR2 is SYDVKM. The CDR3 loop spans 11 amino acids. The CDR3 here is CASSLSGGTYF. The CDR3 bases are TGTGCCAGCAGTTTATCGGGGGGCACGTACTTC. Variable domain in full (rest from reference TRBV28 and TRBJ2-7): DVKVTQSSRYLVKRTGEKVFLECVQDMDHENMFWYRQDPGLGLRLIYFSYDVKMKEKGDIPEGYSVSREKKERFSLILESASTNQTSMYLCASSLSGGTYFGPGTRLTVT.

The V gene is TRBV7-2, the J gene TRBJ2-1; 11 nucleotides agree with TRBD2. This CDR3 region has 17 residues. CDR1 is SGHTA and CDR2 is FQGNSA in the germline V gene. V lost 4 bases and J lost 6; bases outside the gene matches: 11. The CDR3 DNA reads TGTGCCAGCAGCTCCCTCCCGGGGCTAGCGGGAGGCAATGAGCAGTTCTTC. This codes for CASSSLPGLAGGNEQFF.

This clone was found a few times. The CDR3 loop is CASSYGTEQETQYF. The CDR3 DNA is TGTGCCAGCAGCTATGGGACAGAGCAAGAGACCCAGTACTTC. This rearrangement joins TRBV7-9 to TRBJ2-5; 7 nucleotides align to TRBD1. The trim removed 4 bases at V and 2 bases at J, leaving 4 bases unmatched. The germline V gene encodes CDR1 SEHNR and CDR2 FQNEAQ (reference sequence). This CDR3 is 14 amino acids long.

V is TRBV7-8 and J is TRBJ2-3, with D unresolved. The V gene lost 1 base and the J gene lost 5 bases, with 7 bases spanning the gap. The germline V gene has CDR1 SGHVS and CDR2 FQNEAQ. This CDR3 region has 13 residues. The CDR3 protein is CASSLGPGDTQYF. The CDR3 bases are TGTGCCAGCAGCTTAGGGCCCGGAGATACGCAGTATTTT.

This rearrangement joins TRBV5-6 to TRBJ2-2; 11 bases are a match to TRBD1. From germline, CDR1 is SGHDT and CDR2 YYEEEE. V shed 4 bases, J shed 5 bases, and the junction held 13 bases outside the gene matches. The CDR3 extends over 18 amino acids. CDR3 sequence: CASSRSDRGLKFTGELFF. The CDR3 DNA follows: TGTGCCAGCAGCCGATCGGACAGGGGGCTAAAGTTTACCGGGGAGCTGTTTTTT.

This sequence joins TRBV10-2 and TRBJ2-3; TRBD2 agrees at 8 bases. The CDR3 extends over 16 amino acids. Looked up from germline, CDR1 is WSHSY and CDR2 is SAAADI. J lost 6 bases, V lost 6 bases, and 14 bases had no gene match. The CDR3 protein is CASSGGLVVPLDTQYF. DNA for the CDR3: TGCGCCAGCAGCGGGGGACTAGTAGTCCCACTGGATACGCAGTATTTT.

The chain's CDR3 is CASTKLPPGGSGNTIYF. CDR3 sequence (DNA): TGTGCCAGCACCAAACTACCACCGGGAGGCTCTGGAAACACCATATATTTT. V usage is TRBV5-6 and J usage is TRBJ1-3; D gene ambiguous. The CDR3 runs 17 residues. V was trimmed by 6 bases and J by 0 bases, leaving 19 bases between them. From germline, CDR1 is SGHDT and CDR2 YYEEEE. The variable domain in full, completed from reference TRBV5-6 and TRBJ1-3, reads DAGVTQSPTHLIKTRGQQVTLRCSPKSGHDTVSWYQQALGQGPQFIFQYYEEEERQRGNFPDRFSGHQFPNYSSELNVNALLLGDSALYLCASTKLPPGGSGNTIYFGEGSWLTVV.

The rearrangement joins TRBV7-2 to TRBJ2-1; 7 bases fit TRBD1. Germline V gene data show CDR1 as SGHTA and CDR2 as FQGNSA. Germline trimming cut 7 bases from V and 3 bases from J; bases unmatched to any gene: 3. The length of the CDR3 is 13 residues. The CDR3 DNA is TGTGCCAGCACCCACAGGGGCTACAATGAGCAGTTCTTC. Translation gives CASTHRGYNEQFF.

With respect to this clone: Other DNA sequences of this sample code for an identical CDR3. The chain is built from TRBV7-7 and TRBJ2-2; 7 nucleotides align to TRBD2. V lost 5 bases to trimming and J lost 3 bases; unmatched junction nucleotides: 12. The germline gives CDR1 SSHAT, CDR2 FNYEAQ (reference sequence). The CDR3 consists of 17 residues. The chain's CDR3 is CASSGGWGGIDTGELFF. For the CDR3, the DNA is TGTGCCAGCAGCGGCGGTTGGGGAGGGATTGACACCGGGGAGCTGTTTTTT.

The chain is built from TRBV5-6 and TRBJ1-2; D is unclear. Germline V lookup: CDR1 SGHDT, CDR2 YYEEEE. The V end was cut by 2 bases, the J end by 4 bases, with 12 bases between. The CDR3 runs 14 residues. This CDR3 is CASSFIGVGYGYTF. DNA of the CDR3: TGTGCCAGCAGCTTCATTGGGGTTGGCTATGGCTACACCTTC. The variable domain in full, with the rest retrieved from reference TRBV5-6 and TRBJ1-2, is DAGVTQSPTHLIKTRGQQVTLRCSPKSGHDTVSWYQQALGQGPQFIFQYYEEEERQRGNFPDRFSGHQFPNYSSELNVNALLLGDSALYLCASSFIGVGYGYTFGSGTRLTVV.